Below are 5 T cell receptor beta chains sequenced from a single sample in a study of blood T cell repertoires in COVID-19. Measured with immunoSEQ multiplex PCR; TCRdb has only the in-frame clones, and not every one. The data contain 150,000 to 200,000 clones, over 80% of them singletons. Sequencing used peripheral blood. These receptor sequences come from a woman between 55 and 75 years old with acute or convalescent COVID-19.

The CDR3, as DNA: TGTGCCACCCTGGGAGGCGGGGACGAGCAGTACTTC. Its translation: CATLGGGDEQYF. V gene TRBV6-5 combines with J gene TRBJ2-7; the D gene is possibly TRBD2 (6 bases). The germline gives CDR1 MNHEY, CDR2 SVGAGI. The V end lost 10 bases, the J end lost 5 bases, and 15 bases lay between the germline ends. The CDR3 contains 12 residues.

The chain combines TRBV7-2 with TRBJ1-2; the D gene is possibly TRBD1 (5 bases). This CDR3 has 19 amino acids. The germline V and J ends were trimmed by 6 bases and 10 bases, with 36 bases remaining between them. Germline-derived CDR1 and CDR2 are SGHTA and FQGNSA. CDR3 in amino acids: CASSSRVGDFGSLASTYTF. CDR3 nucleotides: TGTGCCAGCAGTTCTAGAGTAGGGGACTTCGGGAGTCTGGCTAGCACCTACACCTTC.

This chain joins TRBV6-2 or TRBV6-3 and TRBJ2-7, with 7 bases lining up with TRBD2. Looked up from germline, CDR1 is MNHEY and CDR2 is SVGEGT. V shed 2 bases and J 5 bases; nucleotides not matched to a gene: 9. CDR3 length: 15 amino acids. Written as DNA, the CDR3 is TGTGCCAGCAGTTACCTGGCGGGGGTTCGCAACGAGCAGTACTTC. Amino acids: CASSYLAGVRNEQYF.

The chain is built from TRBV4-1 and TRBJ1-5; D might be TRBD1 (6 bases). V lost 4 bases and J lost 1, with 14 bases in between. This CDR3 is 16 amino acids long. Germline V CDR1 and CDR2: MGHRA, YSYEKL. For the CDR3, the DNA is TGCGCCAGCAGCCTACACAGGGCCCCAAGCAATCAGCCCCAGCATTTT. As protein: CASSLHRAPSNQPQHF.

This chain uses TRBV2 with TRBJ2-3, with 9 bases that match TRBD2. V was pared by 4 bases and J by 2 bases, with 10 bases of the junction left unmatched. Germline CDR1 reads SNHLY; CDR2 reads FYNNEI. This CDR3 is built from 17 residues. The CDR3 nucleotides read TGTGCCAGCAGTGGGCCCTCCGCGGGGGGGAACACAGATACGCAGTATTTT. Translating gives CASSGPSAGGNTDTQYF.